One sample yielded the 26 T cell receptor beta chains listed below, sequenced in a study of T-cell memory formation after mild COVID-19. Each CDR3 protein is one row after TCRdb ran MiXCR on the 5' RACE reads. Among some 150,000 distinct CDR3 sequences listed, roughly 6.3% were seen once. What was sequenced was PBMCs or a T cell subset sorted from them (not recorded which). The receptors derive from an adult woman who had mild COVID-19 (a few samples of this study predate the infection). Cell type and time point are not known.

This clonotype occurred a few times. The V call is TRBV18, the J call TRBJ2-2, with D possibly matching TRBD1 (5 bases). V lost 2 bases to trimming and J lost 6 bases, with 13 bases between them. Per the germline V gene, CDR1 is KGHSH and CDR2 is LQKENI. This CDR3 comprises 15 residues. The CDR3 loop is CASSPTLSGSGELFF. CDR3 nucleotides: TGTGCCAGCTCACCAACACTCTCAGGGTCCGGGGAGCTGTTTTTT.

The gene calls are TRBV27 and TRBJ1-2, with D maybe TRBD1 (6 bases). CDR1 and CDR2 from the germline V gene are MNHEY and SMNVEV (reference sequence). V lost 6 bases, J lost 1 base, and 12 bases lay in between. CDR3 length: 14 amino acids. In nucleotides, the CDR3 is TGTGCCAGCAGACCGGACAGACTTAACTATGGCTACACCTTC. Its protein product is CASRPDRLNYGYTF.

In the case of this clonotype: A single base separates this from a much larger clone, so it may be a read error. V gene TRBV12-3 or TRBV12-4 combines with J gene TRBJ2-5; possibly TRBD1 for D (5 bases). CDR3 length: 13 amino acids. CDR3 DNA sequence: TGTTCCAGCAGTGCAGGGTTGAGGGAGACCCAGTACTTC. This sequence encodes CSSSAGLRETQYF.

This sequence joins TRBV12-3 or TRBV12-4 and TRBJ1-1, with D perhaps TRBD1 (5 bases). The CDR3 consists of 14 residues. Trimming stripped 5 bases from V and 0 bases from J, with 10 bases between. The CDR3, as DNA: TGTGCCAGCAGTCCATGGGGGGTGAACACTGAAGCTTTCTTT. This codes for CASSPWGVNTEAFF.

This clonotype appeared many times. The chain carries TRBV7-6 and TRBJ2-2; D remains ambiguous. V gave up 6 bases and J gave up 0 bases, with 11 bases separating them. Per germline, CDR1 SGHVS and CDR2 FNYEAQ. The CDR3 consists of 15 residues. CDR3 sequence: CASRRKGSNTGELFF. CDR3 in DNA: TGTGCCAGCAGAAGAAAAGGTTCGAACACCGGGGAGCTGTTTTTT.

This clonotype was seen more than once but under ten times. This rearrangement joins TRBV24-1 to TRBJ1-2; D is undetermined. The germline gives CDR1 KGHDR, CDR2 SFDVKD. Trimming stripped 5 bases from V and 8 bases from J, with 11 bases between. This CDR3 comprises 12 residues. CDR3 loop: CATSANDGGYTF. The CDR3 nucleotides are TGTGCCACCAGTGCCAACGACGGAGGCTACACCTTC.

The table lists this clonotype with a few counts. The chain carries TRBV30 and TRBJ2-7; a possible D gene is TRBD2 (7 bases). The germline V gene has CDR1 GTSNPN and CDR2 SVGIG (reference sequence). This CDR3 region has 14 residues. Trimming removed 4 bases from V and 0 bases from J, with 13 bases in between. The CDR3 spells CAWIPRGASYEQYF. The CDR3 DNA reads as TGTGCCTGGATCCCCCGGGGGGCCTCCTACGAGCAGTACTTC.

This clonotype showed up just a few times. The chain combines TRBV6-5 with TRBJ1-1; 8 nucleotides agree with TRBD1. This CDR3 is built from 16 residues. Germline CDR1 is MNHEY and CDR2 is SVGAGI. The ends lost 6 bases at V and 6 bases at J; junction bases unmatched: 15. The CDR3: CASRQLGQGVGAEAFF. CDR3 bases: TGTGCCAGCAGGCAGTTAGGACAGGGAGTCGGGGCTGAAGCTTTCTTT.

The sample holds many counts of this clonotype. The V and J genes are TRBV10-3 and TRBJ2-7; D possibly corresponds to TRBD1 (5 bases). The CDR3 contains 14 residues. V lost 3 bases and J lost 2, with 11 bases in between. The V gene's germline CDR1 is ENHRY and CDR2 SYGVKD. CDR3 in amino acids: CAISDNRLPYEQYF. CDR3 coding DNA: TGTGCCATCAGTGACAACAGGCTCCCCTACGAGCAGTACTTC.

This clonotype was found a few times. The CDR3 sequence is CASRALLDRALAKNIQYF. The CDR3 nucleotides read TGTGCCAGCAGAGCCCTCCTTGACAGGGCCCTAGCCAAAAACATTCAGTACTTC. This chain connects TRBV6-6 to TRBJ2-4; TRBD1 agrees at 7 bases. CDR1 MNHNY and CDR2 SVGAGI come from the germline V gene (reference sequence). CDR3 size: 18 residues. V lost 6 bases to trimming and J lost 0 bases; unmatched junction nucleotides: 14.

This clonotype has at least ten counts. Written as DNA, the CDR3 is TGCGCCAGCAGCCAAGCTAGCGGGTTGAGCACAGATACGCAGTATTTT. This sequence encodes CASSQASGLSTDTQYF. The J gene is TRBJ2-3, the V gene TRBV5-1; 8 bases are shared with TRBD2. This CDR3 comprises 16 residues. V lost 4 bases and J lost 0; bases outside the gene matches: 7. Germline CDR1 is SGHRS and CDR2 is YFSETQ.

By sample share, this clonotype is medium-sized. The chain uses TRBV12-3 or TRBV12-4 and TRBJ1-4; D not certain. V dropped 6 bases and J dropped 0 bases, with 8 bases sitting between them. The CDR3 has 14 amino acids. CDR3 residues: CASSSYATNEKLFF. As DNA, the CDR3 is TGTGCCAGCAGCTCGTACGCAACTAATGAAAAACTGTTTTTT.

This clonotype was counted at least ten times. This rearrangement joins TRBV5-6 to TRBJ2-2; 7 bases line up with TRBD1. Germline-derived CDR1 and CDR2 are SGHDT and YYEEEE. V trimming: 3 bases; J trimming: 3 bases; junction bases outside the gene matches: 2. The CDR3 runs to 14 residues. In nucleotides, the CDR3 is TGTGCCAGCAGCTCAACAGGGGACACCGGGGAGCTGTTTTTT. This translates into CASSSTGDTGELFF.

The rearrangement uses TRBV10-3 and TRBJ2-1, with D possibly TRBD2 on 7 matching bases. Germline assignment: CDR1 ENHRY and CDR2 SYGVKD. The length of the CDR3 is 15 residues. With 4 bases removed from V and 4 bases from J, the gap between germline ends came to 14 bases. CDR3 coding DNA: TGTGCCATCAGTGGGGGGCAGCGGGGTTACAATGAGCAGTTCTTC. It codes for CAISGGQRGYNEQFF.

This clonotype came up many times. V usage is TRBV7-2 and J usage is TRBJ2-5; 9 positions match TRBD1. Germline CDR1 SGHTA, CDR2 FQGNSA. The length of the CDR3 is 13 residues. With V trimmed by 4 bases and J by 5 bases, 2 bases remained unmatched. The CDR3 region is CASSSDRGETQYF. CDR3 nucleotides: TGTGCCAGCAGCTCAGACAGGGGGGAGACCCAGTACTTC.

This clonotype was seen a handful of times. This sequence joins TRBV2 and TRBJ2-3, with 14 bases identical to TRBD2. Trimming at V came to 3 bases and at J to 1 base, leaving 9 bases not matched to a gene. From germline, CDR1 is SNHLY and CDR2 FYNNEI. The CDR3 sequence is 19 residues long. In nucleotides, the CDR3 is TGTGCCAGCAGTGACAAGAAGATGGGACTAGCGGGAGGCACAGATACGCAGTATTTT. It specifies CASSDKKMGLAGGTDTQYF.

The rearrangement uses TRBV7-2 and TRBJ1-5; D perhaps matches TRBD1 (6 bases). The CDR3 extends over 15 amino acids. Per the germline V gene, CDR1 is SGHTA and CDR2 is FQGNSA. Trimming cost V 4 bases and J 7 bases, with 17 bases left between them. The CDR3, as DNA: TGTGCCAGCAGCTCACAGGGAGGGCAGGGCCAGCCCCAGCATTTT. Amino acids: CASSSQGGQGQPQHF.

This clonotype was seen repeatedly, ten times or more. The rearrangement joins TRBV2 to TRBJ2-7; D not resolved. V lost 5 bases, J lost 3 bases, and 17 bases lay in between. In germline, CDR1 is SNHLY, CDR2 FYNNEI. The CDR3 covers 15 residues. The CDR3 sequence: CASSNGPTADYEQYF. In DNA, the CDR3 is TGTGCCAGCAGTAACGGACCCACCGCTGACTACGAGCAGTACTTC.

V is TRBV18 and J is TRBJ1-4, with 12 bases matching TRBD1. Germline V gene data show CDR1 as KGHSH and CDR2 as LQKENI. Losses at the gene ends were 3 bases for V and 4 bases for J; bases not matched to a gene: 6. The CDR3 length is 17 residues. The chain's CDR3 is CASSPGTGGQSNEKLFF. CDR3 bases: TGTGCCAGCTCACCCGGGACAGGGGGCCAGAGTAATGAAAAACTGTTTTTT.

The table lists this clonotype with many counts. J is TRBJ1-2 and V is TRBV20-1; D not certain. Germline V gene data show CDR1 as DFQATT and CDR2 as SNEGSKA (reference sequence). The CDR3 has 13 residues. Trimming removed 5 bases from V and 1 base from J, with 11 bases in between. Here the CDR3 reads CSAEPPNNYGYTF. In nucleotides, the CDR3 is TGCAGTGCTGAACCACCAAATAACTATGGCTACACCTTC.

This clonotype occurred many times. In nucleotides, the CDR3 is TGTGCCAGCAGGTTGGGCCCGACTAGACCCAACACCGGGGAGCTGTTTTTT. Translation gives CASRLGPTRPNTGELFF. The chain joins TRBV12-3 or TRBV12-4 to TRBJ2-2; D possibly corresponds to TRBD2 (6 bases). The V end was cut by 6 bases, the J end by 2 bases, with 19 bases between. This CDR3 region has 17 residues.

The sample holds many counts of this clonotype. CDR3 in amino acids: CASSPGDPFVGTDTQYF. DNA of the CDR3: TGTGCCAGCAGCCCCGGGGACCCCTTTGTAGGGACAGATACGCAGTATTTT. V gene TRBV14 combines with J gene TRBJ2-3, with D perhaps matching TRBD1 or TRBD2 (5 bases each). The CDR3 runs 17 residues. Trimming took off 4 bases at V and 3 bases at J, with 20 bases between the two ends. Germline CDR1 and CDR2: SGHDN and FVKESK.

The V call is TRBV4-2, the J call TRBJ1-2, with D unclear. From germline, CDR1 is LGHNA and CDR2 YNFKEQ. CDR3 size: 14 residues. Trimming took 1 base from V and 5 from J, leaving 11 bases between them. The CDR3 loop is CASSQGTLGYGYTF. The CDR3 nucleotides are TGTGCCAGCAGCCAAGGGACTCTGGGATATGGCTACACCTTC.

This clonotype has only a few counts. The V and J genes are TRBV25-1 and TRBJ1-4; D unresolved. The CDR3 has 11 residues. CDR1 and CDR2 from the germline V gene are MGHDK and SYGVNS. Trimming shortened V by 3 bases and J by 10 bases, and 6 bases separated the two germline ends. As DNA, the CDR3 is TGTGCCAGCAGTGAGAGGACAAAACTGTTTTTT. Translation: CASSERTKLFF.

This clonotype appeared a few times. V is TRBV7-9 and J is TRBJ2-7, with D maybe TRBD1 (5 bases). This CDR3 has 14 amino acids. Trimming took off 5 bases at V and 0 bases at J, with 11 bases between the two ends. The V gene's germline CDR1 is SEHNR and CDR2 FQNEAQ (reference sequence). The CDR3 loop is CASSPRTLSYEQYF. The CDR3 DNA reads as TGTGCCAGCAGCCCCCGGACACTCTCCTACGAGCAGTACTTC.

This clonotype was recorded a few times. The chain couples TRBV7-9 to TRBJ1-1; D unresolved. This CDR3 has 13 residues. Germline-derived CDR1 and CDR2 are SEHNR and FQNEAQ (reference sequence). The V end was cut by 5 bases, the J end by 0 bases, with 7 bases between. CDR3 sequence (DNA): TGTGCCAGCAGCGCCTACATGAACACTGAAGCTTTCTTT. It is translated as CASSAYMNTEAFF.